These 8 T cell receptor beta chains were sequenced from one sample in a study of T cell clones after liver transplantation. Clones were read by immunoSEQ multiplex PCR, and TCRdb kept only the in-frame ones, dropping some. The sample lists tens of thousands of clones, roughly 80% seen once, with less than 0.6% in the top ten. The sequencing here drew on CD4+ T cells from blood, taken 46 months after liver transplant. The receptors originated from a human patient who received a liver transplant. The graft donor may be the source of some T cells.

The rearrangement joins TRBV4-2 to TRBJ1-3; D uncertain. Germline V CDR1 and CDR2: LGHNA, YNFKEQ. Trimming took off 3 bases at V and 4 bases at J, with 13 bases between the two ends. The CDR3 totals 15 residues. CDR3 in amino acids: CASSQVGRIGNTIYF. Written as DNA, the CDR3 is TGTGCCAGCAGCCAGGTCGGACGGATCGGAAACACCATATATTTT.

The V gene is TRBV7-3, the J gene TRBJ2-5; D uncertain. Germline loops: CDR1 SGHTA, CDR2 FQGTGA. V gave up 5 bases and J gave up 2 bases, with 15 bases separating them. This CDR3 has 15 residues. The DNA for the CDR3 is TGTGCCAGCAGCCTAAAGGGTACAGCACAAGAGACCCAGTACTTC. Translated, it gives CASSLKGTAQETQYF.

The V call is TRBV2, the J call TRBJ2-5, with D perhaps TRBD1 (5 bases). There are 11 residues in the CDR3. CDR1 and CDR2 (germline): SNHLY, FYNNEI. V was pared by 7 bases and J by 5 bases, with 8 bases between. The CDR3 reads CASTPGETQYF. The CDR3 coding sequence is TGTGCCAGCACCCCAGGGGAGACCCAGTACTTC.

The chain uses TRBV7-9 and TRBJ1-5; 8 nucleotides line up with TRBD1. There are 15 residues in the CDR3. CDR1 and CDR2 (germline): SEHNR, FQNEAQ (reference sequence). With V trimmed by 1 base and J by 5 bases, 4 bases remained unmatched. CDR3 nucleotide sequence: TGTGCCAGCAGCTTAGATAGGACAGGGTATCAGCCCCAGCATTTT. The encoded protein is CASSLDRTGYQPQHF. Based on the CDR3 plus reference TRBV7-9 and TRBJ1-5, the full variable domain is DTGVSQNPRHKITKRGQNVTFRCDPISEHNRLYWYRQTLGQGPEFLTYFQNEAQLEKSRLLSDRFSAERPKGSFSTLEIQRTEQGDSAMYLCASSLDRTGYQPQHFGDGTRLSIL.

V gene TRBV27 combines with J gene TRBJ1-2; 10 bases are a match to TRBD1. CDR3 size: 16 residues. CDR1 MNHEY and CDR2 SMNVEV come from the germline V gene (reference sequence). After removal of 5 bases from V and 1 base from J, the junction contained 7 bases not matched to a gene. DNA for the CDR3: TGTGCCAGCAGTCTGGGACAGGGGCTGTATAACTATGGCTACACCTTC. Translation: CASSLGQGLYNYGYTF.

The CDR3 DNA sequence: TGTGCCAGCCACTTGAACACTGAAGCTTTCTTT. It translates to CASHLNTEAFF. This sequence joins TRBV6-1 and TRBJ1-1; no clear D gene. V lost 8 bases and J 0 bases, leaving 4 bases between the germline ends. Germline lookup yields CDR1 MNHNS and CDR2 SASEGT. There are 11 residues in the CDR3.

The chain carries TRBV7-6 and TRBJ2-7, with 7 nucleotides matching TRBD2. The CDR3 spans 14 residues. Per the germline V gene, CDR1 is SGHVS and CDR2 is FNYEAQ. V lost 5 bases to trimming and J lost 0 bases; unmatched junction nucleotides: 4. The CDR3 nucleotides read TGTGCCAGCAGCCGTAGCGGGTTCTCCTACGAGCAGTACTTC. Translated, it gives CASSRSGFSYEQYF.

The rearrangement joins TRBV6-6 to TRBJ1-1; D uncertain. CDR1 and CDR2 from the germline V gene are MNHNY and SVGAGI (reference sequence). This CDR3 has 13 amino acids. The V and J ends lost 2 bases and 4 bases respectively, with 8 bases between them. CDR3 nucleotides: TGTGCCAGCAGTTACGTGTCCGGCACTGAAGCTTTCTTT. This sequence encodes CASSYVSGTEAFF.